This T cell receptor beta chain was observed in a study of CD8+CD57+ T cells in acquired aplastic anemia. General study points: Significant differences in CD8+ Simpson's diversity were not observed between patients and controls. Around 27 sequences, all CD8+ CDR3, were shared between patients and controls.

The template used for profiling TCR beta VDJ and CDR3 was genomic DNA. TCRdb re-analysed the reads in MiXCR, keeping a single row per CDR3 protein. Of 150,000 to 200,000 distinct CDR3 sequences in the sample, approximately 48% are singletons; the top ten hold about 1.7%. With 9 bases clipped from V and 8 bases from J, the junction kept 16 bases outside the gene matches. The CDR3 has 15 amino acids. CDR1 and CDR2 (germline): LNHDA, SQIVND (reference sequence). A remark on this clonotype: Its antigen is not known.

CD8+CD57+ cell expansion, shown by flow cytometry, had occurred in the patients selected for sequencing. With no exception, the patients had severe acquired aplastic anemia. Blood samples were obtained from patients who had received no prior therapy. The chain recombines TRBV19 with TRBJ2-1, with 7 bases matching TRBD2. This sequence was found in a human donor with aplastic anemia. Sequenced material: sorted CD4+, CD8+, or CD8+CD57+ T cells (not recorded which) from PBMCs. The CDR3 reads CASSQGGDYRHEQFF. DNA for the CDR3: TGTGCCAGCAGCCAAGGTGGGGACTATCGGCATGAGCAGTTCTTC.